This T cell receptor beta chain appears in the sequencing data of a study of blood T cell repertoires in COVID-19. Study details: Donors in the United States, Italy and Spain gave samples during acute or convalescent COVID-19. In each case, the material was cDNA or gDNA derived from T cells, B-cell-depleted T cells, or PBMCs.

In the original workflow: By means of reference gene primer amplification, nucleated cell counts were estimated. The protocol was immunoSEQ multiplex PCR, while the TCRdb copy is restricted to in-frame clones and leaves out a portion. That table furnishes V, J and clone size, whereas the DNA furnished D and trimming. The sample carries 200,000 or so clones, over 80% recorded once. Losses at the gene ends were 3 bases for V and 6 bases for J; bases not matched to a gene: 7. Germline V gene sequence: CDR1 KGHDR, CDR2 SFDVKD. CDR3 length: 15 residues. The sequencing sample was made of peripheral blood. The genes are TRBV24-1 and TRBJ2-7; 10 bases agree with TRBD1. The clonotype was recovered from a human donor in a cohort sampled during active COVID-19. CDR3 amino acids: CATSDTRTGGSEQYF. The CDR3 nucleotides are TGTGCCACCAGTGATACACGGACAGGGGGGTCCGAGCAGTACTTC.